The clone carrying this T cell receptor beta chain was detected many times. The CDR3 runs 12 residues. From germline, CDR1 is MNHEY and CDR2 SMNVEV (reference sequence). V dropped 5 bases and J dropped 7 bases, with 9 bases sitting between them. The record originates from a study of prognosis after radiotherapy for stage I lung cancer. Overall study context: Among the patients, 7 or 8 had squamous cell carcinoma and twelve had adenocarcinoma. Radiotherapy: SBRT, 3 to 5 fractions, biologically effective dose at least 100 Gy.

Two-round multiplex PCR on genomic DNA was the method by which TCR beta CDR3 was amplified. It was primers specific to each TRBV and TRBJ gene that first-round PCR used. TCRdb reanalysed the multiplex PCR reads using MiXCR and keeps one entry per CDR3 protein. The repertoire holds over 25,000 distinct CDR3 sequences, with about 45% as singletons. This chain links TRBV27 with TRBJ1-5; D is unclear. The receptor comes from a donor over 45 with non-small cell lung cancer. This material consisted of PBMCs, taken before or after stereotactic body radiation therapy (not recorded which). CDR3: CASSPPGQPQHF. The CDR3 region has the DNA TGTGCCAGCAGTCCCCCGGGGCAGCCCCAGCATTTT.